One and the same sample provided the 28 T cell receptor beta chains below, sequenced in a study of shared clonotypes between healthy human individuals. This table comes from immunoSEQ multiplex PCR, and its TCRdb copy is limited to in-frame clones, with some not included. The sample consists of hundreds of thousands of clones, approximately 80% of them appearing once. The sample was PBMCs. The receptors here all came from a middle-aged woman in good health. Some clones in this sample may be carry-over from other donors' samples.

The chain is built from TRBV28 and TRBJ2-2; 12 bases are a match to TRBD2. Germline V gives CDR1 MDHEN, CDR2 SYDVKM. V lost 9 bases and J lost 0; bases outside the gene matches: 2. The CDR3 is 15 residues long. Here the CDR3 reads CASLAGGPNTGELFF. As DNA, the CDR3 is TGTGCCAGTCTAGCGGGAGGGCCGAACACCGGGGAGCTGTTTTTT.

There are a few counts of this clone. The chain combines TRBV30 with TRBJ1-5; TRBD1 is a possible D gene (5 bases). CDR1 is GTSNPN, CDR2 SVGIG, per germline (reference sequence). Trimming removed 2 bases from V and 1 base from J, with 12 bases in between. The CDR3 covers 15 residues. The CDR3 nucleotides are TGTGCCTGGAGTTCCAAGGGGTGGAGCAATCAGCCCCAGCATTTT. This translates into CAWSSKGWSNQPQHF.

The chain uses TRBV28 and TRBJ2-7; 9 bases agree with TRBD1. Germline CDR1 is MDHEN and CDR2 is SYDVKM. This CDR3 region has 14 residues. The junction had 5 bases not matched to a gene; V was cut back by 5 bases and J by 3 bases. The CDR3 sequence is CASSPGQGFYEQYF. CDR3 in DNA: TGTGCCAGCAGTCCGGGACAGGGTTTCTACGAGCAGTACTTC.

The chain joins TRBV19 to TRBJ1-4; no definite D call. Per germline, CDR1 LNHDA and CDR2 SQIVND (reference sequence). Trimming shortened V by 1 base and J by 7 bases, and 7 bases separated the two germline ends. The CDR3 totals 13 residues. The CDR3 loop reads CASSIGAAEKLFF. CDR3 coding DNA: TGTGCCAGTAGTATAGGGGCTGCTGAAAAACTGTTTTTT.

CDR3 sequence (DNA): TGCGCCAGCAGCCAAGTGGCAGGGAGAGGAAACACCATATATTTT. Its protein product is CASSQVAGRGNTIYF. This chain uses TRBV4-3 with TRBJ1-3, with D perhaps matching TRBD1 (5 bases). The CDR3 is made up of 15 amino acids. From germline, CDR1 is LGHNA and CDR2 YSLEER. Trimming took 1 base from V and 4 from J, leaving 11 bases between them.

The chain recombines TRBV7-9 with TRBJ1-2; TRBD1 aligns across 9 bases. CDR1 is SEHNR, CDR2 FQNEAQ, per germline (reference sequence). V lost 2 bases to trimming and J lost 6 bases; unmatched junction nucleotides: 10. The CDR3 runs 16 residues. Written as DNA, the CDR3 is TGTGCCAGCAGCTTAAACCCGACAGGGGGGAAAGATGGCTACACCTTC. Its translation is CASSLNPTGGKDGYTF.

The chain recombines TRBV7-2 with TRBJ2-5; D may be TRBD2 (6 bases). The CDR3 has 15 amino acids. Germline V gene data show CDR1 as SGHTA and CDR2 as FQGNSA. The V and J ends lost 2 bases and 1 base respectively, with 11 bases between them. The CDR3 region is CASSLRRDFQETQYF. The DNA for the CDR3 is TGTGCCAGCAGCTTACGCCGGGACTTCCAAGAGACCCAGTACTTC.

This clone was observed a few times. In the same sample, other DNA sequences code for this CDR3. V gene TRBV18 combines with J gene TRBJ2-1; D is ambiguous. This CDR3 region has 13 residues. Germline V gene data show CDR1 as KGHSH and CDR2 as LQKENI. V lost 3 bases and J lost 5, with 8 bases in between. CDR3 DNA: TGTGCCAGCTCACCGGGCCTCAACAATGAGCAGTTCTTC. Protein: CASSPGLNNEQFF.

This chain joins TRBV4-2 and TRBJ2-1; possible D gene TRBD2, 6 bases. Trimming stripped 0 bases from V and 11 bases from J, with 20 bases between. The CDR3 totals 16 residues. Germline-derived CDR1 and CDR2 are LGHNA and YNFKEQ. CDR3 DNA: TGTGCCAGCAGCCAAGATGAAGTGAGGATGGCGGGAAAGCAGTTCTTC. This translates into CASSQDEVRMAGKQFF.

The J gene is TRBJ2-7, the V gene TRBV28, with D unresolved. This CDR3 is built from 13 residues. In germline, CDR1 is MDHEN, CDR2 SYDVKM. The germline V and J ends were trimmed by 1 base and 2 bases, with 6 bases remaining between them. CDR3 protein: CASSLFGPYEQYF. The CDR3 region has the DNA TGTGCCAGCAGTTTATTTGGGCCCTACGAGCAGTACTTC.

This clone was counted many times. V usage is TRBV2 and J usage is TRBJ1-1; D gene unclear. The CDR3 loop spans 13 amino acids. From germline, CDR1 is SNHLY and CDR2 FYNNEI. V lost 4 bases and J 2 bases, leaving 8 bases between the germline ends. CDR3 sequence (DNA): TGTGCCAGCAGTGTTTCGACAAACACTGAAGCTTTCTTT. Its protein product is CASSVSTNTEAFF.

This clone was found many times. The gene calls are TRBV30 and TRBJ1-1; a possible D gene is TRBD1 (5 bases). Germline assignment: CDR1 GTSNPN and CDR2 SVGIG (reference sequence). Trimming pared 5 bases from V and 4 bases from J, leaving 8 bases between. The CDR3 runs 11 residues. Written as DNA, the CDR3 is TGTGCCTGGGGGGGTCTCACTGAAGCTTTCTTT. Protein sequence: CAWGGLTEAFF.

The chain employs TRBV30 and TRBJ2-5; D call uncertain. The J call may not be correct, given that the DNA end is closer to TRBJ2-7. The germline V gene has CDR1 GTSNPN and CDR2 SVGIG (reference sequence). The CDR3 is 12 residues long. CDR3 in amino acids: CAWSKDPDEQYF. The DNA of the CDR3 is TGTGCCTGGAGTAAGGACCCCGACGAGCAGTACTTC.

This clone was counted a few times. This chain joins TRBV25-1 and TRBJ2-1; maybe TRBD2 (6 bases). The germline V gene encodes CDR1 MGHDK and CDR2 SYGVNS. Deletions cut 6 bases from V and 8 bases from J, with 14 bases between. This CDR3 has 13 amino acids. The CDR3 region has the DNA TGTGCCAGCAGAGGTGGCGGGACCGATGAGCAGTTCTTC. Residues: CASRGGGTDEQFF. Drawing the rest from reference TRBV25-1 and TRBJ2-1, the complete variable domain is EADIYQTPRYLVIGTGKKITLECSQTMGHDKMYWYQQDPGMELHLIHYSYGVNSTEKGDLSSESTVSRIRTEHFPLTLESARPSHTSQYLCASRGGGTDEQFFGPGTRLTVL.

Remarks on this clone: Different DNA sequences within this sample yield the same CDR3. The chain uses TRBV25-1 and TRBJ2-7; 9 bases map to TRBD1. Germline values: CDR1 MGHDK, CDR2 SYGVNS. V trimming: 9 bases; J trimming: 3 bases; junction bases outside the gene matches: 6. The length of the CDR3 is 13 residues. CDR3 residues: CASRGQGLYEQYF. The CDR3 coding sequence is TGTGCCAGTCGGGGACAGGGACTCTACGAGCAGTACTTC.

The chain uses TRBV19 and TRBJ1-4, with D maybe TRBD1 (5 bases). Trimming pared 5 bases from V and 8 bases from J, leaving 9 bases between. The CDR3 totals 12 residues. Germline V gene lookup returns CDR1 LNHDA and CDR2 SQIVND (reference sequence). The CDR3: CASSSEGEKLFF. CDR3 nucleotide sequence: TGTGCCAGTAGTTCGGAGGGGGAAAAACTGTTTTTT.

The gene calls are TRBV6-1 and TRBJ1-5; D might be TRBD1 (5 bases). Trimming took 5 bases from V and 9 from J, leaving 11 bases between them. Looked up from germline, CDR1 is MNHNS and CDR2 is SASEGT. This CDR3 region has 12 residues. This CDR3 is CASSYEGRPQHF. The CDR3 DNA sequence: TGTGCCAGCAGTTATGAGGGGCGGCCCCAGCATTTT.

With regard to this clone: A single base separates this from a much larger clone, so it may be a read error. Other DNA variants within this sample encode the same CDR3. Written as DNA, the CDR3 is TGCAGCGTCCACACGTCAGGACGGAGCTCCTACGAGCAGTACTTC. Amino acid sequence: CSVHTSGRSSYEQYF. The chain links TRBV29-1 to TRBJ2-7; D is uncertain. The CDR3 contains 15 residues. Per germline, CDR1 SQVTM and CDR2 ANQGSEA. Deletions cut 6 bases from V and 0 bases from J, with 18 bases between.

This sequence joins TRBV19 and TRBJ2-7; 10 positions agree with TRBD1. V lost 3 bases and J lost 2; bases outside the gene matches: 13. In germline, CDR1 is LNHDA, CDR2 SQIVND (reference sequence). This CDR3 spans 18 amino acids. In DNA form, the CDR3 reads TGTGCCAGTAGTATGCCCTCGGGACAGGGGAAATCTACCTACGAGCAGTACTTC. Its translation is CASSMPSGQGKSTYEQYF.

The rearrangement joins TRBV27 to TRBJ2-7; 7 bases are shared with TRBD1. CDR1 MNHEY and CDR2 SMNVEV come from the germline V gene (reference sequence). The CDR3 is 15 residues long. J was trimmed by 2 bases and V by 4 bases; bases with no gene match: 8. The CDR3 bases are TGTGCCAGCAGTTCCCCAGACAGGGCTGCCTACGAGCAGTACTTC. It translates to CASSSPDRAAYEQYF.

The table lists this clone with a count of one. The chain has TRBV4-3 and TRBJ2-7; possible D gene TRBD1, 5 bases. The CDR3 spans 14 residues. CDR1 is LGHNA, CDR2 YSLEER, per germline. V was pared by 0 bases and J by 3 bases, with 9 bases between. CDR3 sequence: CASSQEQGFYEQYF. CDR3 in DNA: TGCGCCAGCAGCCAAGAGCAGGGTTTCTACGAGCAGTACTTC.

This chain connects TRBV5-1 to TRBJ2-3, with unresolved D. Germline CDR1 SGHRS, CDR2 YFSETQ. There are 13 residues in the CDR3. V was cut by 1 base and J by 0 bases, with 3 bases left in between. This chain's CDR3 is CASSLISTDTQYF. DNA of the CDR3: TGCGCCAGCAGCTTGATTAGCACAGATACGCAGTATTTT.

The V gene is TRBV7-9, the J gene TRBJ1-1; D is ambiguous. The CDR3 length is 12 residues. Trimming cost V 4 bases and J 5 bases, with 8 bases left between them. CDR1 and CDR2 from the germline V gene are SEHNR and FQNEAQ (reference sequence). The CDR3 coding sequence is TGTGCCAGCAGCTCTGGGTTTACTGAAGCTTTCTTT. Its translation is CASSSGFTEAFF.

The chain combines TRBV15 with TRBJ1-1; D gene unclear. The CDR3 has 12 residues. Trimming took 3 bases from V and 5 from J, leaving 7 bases between them. The germline V gene encodes CDR1 LNHNV and CDR2 YYDKDF (reference sequence). CDR3 bases: TGTGCCACCAGCAGTGGACGGACTGAAGCTTTCTTT. Residues: CATSSGRTEAFF. The full variable domain, in which reference TRBV15 and TRBJ1-1 provide the parts outside the CDR3, is DAMVIQNPRYQVTQFGKPVTLSCSQTLNHNVMYWYQQKSSQAPKLLFHYYDKDFNNEADTPDNFQSRRPNTSFCFLDIRSPGLGDTAMYLCATSSGRTEAFFGQGTRLTVV.

Notes on this clone: This is likely a read error, given that the CDR3 carries no conserved phenylalanine or tryptophan at its end. The chain joins TRBV4-3 to TRBJ2-7, with unresolved D. Germline V lookup: CDR1 LGHNA, CDR2 YSLEER. The CDR3 runs 13 residues. Trimming removed 1 base at V and 0 bases at J, with 4 bases between. CDR3 sequence (DNA): TGCGCCAGCAGCCAAGGTTACTCCTACGAGCAGTACCTC. The encoded protein is CASSQGYSYEQYL.

The CDR3 reads CAWSSLGGNTYNEQFF. The DNA for the CDR3 is TGTGCCTGGAGTTCCCTCGGCGGGAACACCTACAATGAGCAGTTCTTC. The chain links TRBV30 to TRBJ2-1; tentative D call: TRBD2 (6 bases). The V gene's germline CDR1 is GTSNPN and CDR2 SVGIG (reference sequence). CDR3 length equals 16 residues. V lost 2 bases and J lost 2, with 16 bases in between.

V and J are TRBV2 and TRBJ2-5; D remains ambiguous. This CDR3 is 13 amino acids long. Germline V gives CDR1 SNHLY, CDR2 FYNNEI. Trimming shortened V by 1 base and J by 1 base, and 4 bases separated the two germline ends. CDR3 sequence reads: CASSEGTQETQYF. The CDR3 region has the DNA TGTGCCAGCAGTGAAGGGACCCAAGAGACCCAGTACTTC.

In this sample, this clone turned up many times. This sequence joins TRBV28 and TRBJ1-4; D might be TRBD1 (6 bases). V lost 5 bases and J 5 bases, leaving 12 bases between the germline ends. CDR3 length: 14 residues. CDR1 and CDR2 from the germline V gene are MDHEN and SYDVKM. CDR3 nucleotide sequence: TGTGCCAGCAGTCTCACAGGGATCAATGAAAAACTGTTTTTT. Amino acid sequence: CASSLTGINEKLFF.